Each of the 18 T cell receptor beta chains below was sequenced from the same sample in a study of high-grade serous ovarian cancer treatment subgroups. The tumor samples were collected prior to definitive surgery or chemotherapy. TCRdb's copy holds only in-frame clones and misses some; the assay was immunoSEQ multiplex PCR. The data show around 9,500 clones, about 88% seen once. The sequenced sample consisted of tumor tissue. These receptors all stem from a human donor with high-grade serous ovarian cancer.

V is TRBV13 and J is TRBJ2-5, with 7 bases identical to TRBD2. The CDR3 is made up of 13 amino acids. Germline V gene data show CDR1 as PRHDT and CDR2 as FYEKMQ (reference sequence). The junction had 4 bases not matched to a gene; V was cut back by 5 bases and J by 4 bases. The CDR3 region has the DNA TGTGCCAGCAGCAGCCGCGGGAGAGAGACCCAGTACTTC. This codes for CASSSRGRETQYF.

V gene TRBV18 combines with J gene TRBJ2-7; 8 positions agree with TRBD1. The CDR3 has 15 residues. Germline-derived CDR1 and CDR2 are KGHSH and LQKENI. V shed 4 bases, J shed 7 bases, and the junction held 12 bases outside the gene matches. The CDR3 loop is CASSLARQGAYEQYF. DNA for the CDR3: TGTGCCAGCTCACTTGCGAGGCAGGGGGCATATGAGCAGTACTTC. Drawing the rest from reference TRBV18 and TRBJ2-7, the complete variable domain is NAGVMQNPRHLVRRRGQEARLRCSPMKGHSHVYWYRQLPEEGLKFMVYLQKENIIDESGMPKERFSAEFPKEGPSILRIQQVVRGDSAAYFCASSLARQGAYEQYFGPGTRLTVT.

The V and J genes are TRBV12-2 and TRBJ2-7; the table's D call, TRBD1, has no DNA check behind it. TRBV12-2 corresponds to a pseudogene. This CDR3 has 17 amino acids. CDR3 region: CASRDQAPGYPHYEQYF. CDR3 DNA: TGTGCAAGTCGCGACCAGGCCCCAGGGTACCCTCACTACGAGCAGTACTTC.

The chain recombines TRBV7-2 with TRBJ1-5; D is uncertain. The CDR3 loop spans 13 amino acids. Trimming shortened V by 5 bases and J by 6 bases, and 11 bases separated the two germline ends. CDR1 is SGHTA, CDR2 FQGNSA, per germline. The CDR3 spells CASSRQGIQPQHF. The CDR3 bases are TGTGCCAGCAGCCGACAAGGAATTCAGCCCCAGCATTTT.

The chain combines TRBV11-1 with TRBJ1-1, with no clear D. Germline assignment: CDR1 SGHAT and CDR2 FQDESV (reference sequence). The CDR3 sequence is 13 residues long. The ends were cut back, 1 base at V and 1 base at J, with 4 bases in the middle. This CDR3 is CASSLEGNTEAFF. Written as DNA, the CDR3 is TGTGCCAGCAGCTTAGAAGGGAACACTGAAGCTTTCTTT.

The rearrangement links TRBV5-4 to TRBJ2-5; D not resolved. This CDR3 contains 14 residues. V was trimmed by 0 bases and J by 1 base, leaving 7 bases between them. Germline V gives CDR1 SGHNT, CDR2 YYREEE (reference sequence). The CDR3 sequence: CASSLEQVQETQYF. The CDR3 DNA sequence: TGTGCCAGCAGCTTGGAGCAGGTCCAAGAGACCCAGTACTTC.

This chain connects TRBV11-3 to TRBJ2-1; TRBD2 agrees at 7 bases. J gave up 5 bases and V 0 bases, and 7 bases lay outside the gene matches. Germline lookup yields CDR1 SGHNT and CDR2 YENEEA. The CDR3 length is 16 residues. DNA for the CDR3: TGTGCCAGCAGCTTAGAGGGGGGGAGGATGAACAATGAGCAGTTCTTC. Protein: CASSLEGGRMNNEQFF.

The V call is TRBV4-2, the J call TRBJ1-2, with unresolved D. Trimming cost V 1 base and J 4 bases, with 13 bases left between them. In germline, CDR1 is LGHNA, CDR2 YNFKEQ. The CDR3 is 15 residues long. The CDR3 sequence is CASSQVVLESYGYTF. CDR3 DNA sequence: TGTGCCAGCAGCCAAGTCGTCCTCGAGAGCTATGGCTACACCTTC.

The chain employs TRBV10-3 and TRBJ2-4; no reliable D call. The germline V gene encodes CDR1 ENHRY and CDR2 SYGVKD. V lost 0 bases and J 0 bases, leaving 3 bases between the germline ends. The CDR3 length is 14 residues. The CDR3 nucleotides are TGTGCCATCAGTGAGTCGGGAGCCAAAAACATTCAGTACTTC. Encoded protein: CAISESGAKNIQYF.

CDR3: CASSQGEGTLGEKLFF. The CDR3 region has the DNA TGTGCCAGCAGCCAAGGGGAAGGTACTTTGGGTGAAAAACTGTTTTTT. The chain couples TRBV4-2 to TRBJ1-4, with unresolved D. V gave up 1 base and J gave up 7 bases, with 16 bases separating them. The CDR3 runs 16 residues. CDR1 is LGHNA, CDR2 YNFKEQ, per germline.

This clone was seen more than once but under ten times. The chain employs TRBV7-2 and TRBJ2-7; D is tentatively TRBD1 or TRBD2 (6 bases each). CDR3 length equals 12 residues. V was trimmed by 5 bases and J by 5 bases, leaving 10 bases between them. Germline CDR1 reads SGHTA; CDR2 reads FQGNSA. In DNA, the CDR3 is TGTGCCAGCAGCGTAAGGGGGGACGAGCAGTACTTC. Encoded protein: CASSVRGDEQYF.

This clone has only one observation. This chain connects TRBV28 to TRBJ1-3; D call uncertain. The CDR3 sequence is 14 residues long. V gave up 8 bases and J gave up 1 base, with 12 bases separating them. The germline gives CDR1 MDHEN, CDR2 SYDVKM. DNA of the CDR3: TGTGCCAGCGGGGAACGTGCTTCTGGAAACACCATATATTTT. It translates to CASGERASGNTIYF.

This clone was found once. The chain recombines TRBV4-3 with TRBJ1-2; TRBD1 matches 7 bases. The CDR3 totals 15 residues. J lost 0 bases, V lost 0 bases, and 1 base had no gene match. Germline V gene sequence: CDR1 LGHNA, CDR2 YSLEER. CDR3 sequence reads: CASSQDRGPNYGYTF. In DNA, the CDR3 is TGCGCCAGCAGCCAAGATAGGGGGCCTAACTATGGCTACACCTTC.

The chain combines TRBV6-1 with TRBJ2-7; perhaps TRBD2 as D (5 bases). Germline loops: CDR1 MNHNS, CDR2 SASEGT. Trimming shortened V by 4 bases and J by 6 bases, and 16 bases separated the two germline ends. The length of the CDR3 is 14 residues. DNA of the CDR3: TGTGCCAGCAGTGGTGGCTCTAGCTGGTCCGAGCAGTACTTC. Its translation is CASSGGSSWSEQYF.

This sequence joins TRBV15 and TRBJ1-3, with D possibly matching TRBD1 (5 bases). The V end lost 3 bases, the J end lost 0 bases, and 15 bases lay between the germline ends. The CDR3 extends over 17 amino acids. CDR1 and CDR2 (germline): LNHNV, YYDKDF (reference sequence). For the CDR3, the DNA is TGTGCCACCAGCAGGGCTAGACAGTTAAACTCTGGAAACACCATATATTTT. Its translation is CATSRARQLNSGNTIYF.

The chain has TRBV10-2 and TRBJ1-4, with a tentative D call TRBD1 (5 bases). Germline V gives CDR1 WSHSY, CDR2 SAAADI. This CDR3 region has 15 residues. V lost 6 bases and J lost 3, with 14 bases in between. DNA for the CDR3: TGCGCCAGCAGGAGGGGAGGAGCGGCTAATGAAAAACTGTTTTTT. Translated: CASRRGGAANEKLFF.

The chain is built from TRBV6-4 and TRBJ1-4; D remains unclear. The CDR3 covers 14 residues. Germline values: CDR1 MRHNA, CDR2 SNTAGT. V was cut by 6 bases and J by 0 bases, with 8 bases left in between. CDR3 residues: CASSLDATNEKLFF. The CDR3 DNA reads TGTGCCAGCAGCCTAGATGCAACTAATGAAAAACTGTTTTTT.

The chain's CDR3 is CASSFADEQFF. CDR3 DNA: TGTGCCAGCAGCTTTGCGGATGAGCAGTTCTTC. V gene TRBV11-3 combines with J gene TRBJ2-1; D is unclear. The CDR3 extends over 11 amino acids. Trimming stripped 3 bases from V and 8 bases from J, with 5 bases between. Germline CDR1 SGHNT, CDR2 YENEEA.